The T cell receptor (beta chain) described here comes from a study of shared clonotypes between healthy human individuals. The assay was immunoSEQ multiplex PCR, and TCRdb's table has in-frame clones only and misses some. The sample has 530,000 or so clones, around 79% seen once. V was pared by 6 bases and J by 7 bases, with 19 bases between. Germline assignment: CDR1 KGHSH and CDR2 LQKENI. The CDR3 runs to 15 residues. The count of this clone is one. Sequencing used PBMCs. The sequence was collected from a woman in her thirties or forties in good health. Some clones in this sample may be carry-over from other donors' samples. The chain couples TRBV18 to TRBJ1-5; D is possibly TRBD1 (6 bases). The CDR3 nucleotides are TGTGCCAGCTCCCACAAATCGGCAGGGGACCAGCCCCAGCATTTT. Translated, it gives CASSHKSAGDQPQHF.